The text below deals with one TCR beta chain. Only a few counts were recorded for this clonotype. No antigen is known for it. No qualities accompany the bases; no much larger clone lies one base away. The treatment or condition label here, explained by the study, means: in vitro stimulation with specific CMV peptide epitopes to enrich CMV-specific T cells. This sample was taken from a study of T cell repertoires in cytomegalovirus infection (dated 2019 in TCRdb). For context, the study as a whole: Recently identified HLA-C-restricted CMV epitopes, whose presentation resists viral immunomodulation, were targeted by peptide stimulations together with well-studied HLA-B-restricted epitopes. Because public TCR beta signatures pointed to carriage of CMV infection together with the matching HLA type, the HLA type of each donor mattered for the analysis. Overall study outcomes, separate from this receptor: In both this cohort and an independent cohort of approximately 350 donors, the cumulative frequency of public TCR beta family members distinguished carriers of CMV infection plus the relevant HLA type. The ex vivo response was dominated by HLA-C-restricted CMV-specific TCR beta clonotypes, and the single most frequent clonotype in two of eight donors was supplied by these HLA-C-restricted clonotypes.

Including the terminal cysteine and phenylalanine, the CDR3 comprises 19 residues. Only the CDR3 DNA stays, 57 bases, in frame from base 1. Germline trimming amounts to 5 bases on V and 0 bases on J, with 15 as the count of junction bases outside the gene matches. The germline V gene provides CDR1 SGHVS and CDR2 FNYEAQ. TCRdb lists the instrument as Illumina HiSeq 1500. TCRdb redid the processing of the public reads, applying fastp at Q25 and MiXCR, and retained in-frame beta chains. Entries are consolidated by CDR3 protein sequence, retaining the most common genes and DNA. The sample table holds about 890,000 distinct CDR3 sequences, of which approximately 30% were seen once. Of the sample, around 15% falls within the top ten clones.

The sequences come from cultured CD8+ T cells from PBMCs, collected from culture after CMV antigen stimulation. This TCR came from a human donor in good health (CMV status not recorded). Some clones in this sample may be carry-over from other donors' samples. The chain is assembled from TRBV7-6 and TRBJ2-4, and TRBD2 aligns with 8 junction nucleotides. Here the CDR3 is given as CASSRGSGGRFSAKNIQYF. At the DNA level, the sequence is TGTGCCAGCAGCCGCGGAAGCGGGGGACGATTTTCAGCCAAAAACATTCAGTACTTC.